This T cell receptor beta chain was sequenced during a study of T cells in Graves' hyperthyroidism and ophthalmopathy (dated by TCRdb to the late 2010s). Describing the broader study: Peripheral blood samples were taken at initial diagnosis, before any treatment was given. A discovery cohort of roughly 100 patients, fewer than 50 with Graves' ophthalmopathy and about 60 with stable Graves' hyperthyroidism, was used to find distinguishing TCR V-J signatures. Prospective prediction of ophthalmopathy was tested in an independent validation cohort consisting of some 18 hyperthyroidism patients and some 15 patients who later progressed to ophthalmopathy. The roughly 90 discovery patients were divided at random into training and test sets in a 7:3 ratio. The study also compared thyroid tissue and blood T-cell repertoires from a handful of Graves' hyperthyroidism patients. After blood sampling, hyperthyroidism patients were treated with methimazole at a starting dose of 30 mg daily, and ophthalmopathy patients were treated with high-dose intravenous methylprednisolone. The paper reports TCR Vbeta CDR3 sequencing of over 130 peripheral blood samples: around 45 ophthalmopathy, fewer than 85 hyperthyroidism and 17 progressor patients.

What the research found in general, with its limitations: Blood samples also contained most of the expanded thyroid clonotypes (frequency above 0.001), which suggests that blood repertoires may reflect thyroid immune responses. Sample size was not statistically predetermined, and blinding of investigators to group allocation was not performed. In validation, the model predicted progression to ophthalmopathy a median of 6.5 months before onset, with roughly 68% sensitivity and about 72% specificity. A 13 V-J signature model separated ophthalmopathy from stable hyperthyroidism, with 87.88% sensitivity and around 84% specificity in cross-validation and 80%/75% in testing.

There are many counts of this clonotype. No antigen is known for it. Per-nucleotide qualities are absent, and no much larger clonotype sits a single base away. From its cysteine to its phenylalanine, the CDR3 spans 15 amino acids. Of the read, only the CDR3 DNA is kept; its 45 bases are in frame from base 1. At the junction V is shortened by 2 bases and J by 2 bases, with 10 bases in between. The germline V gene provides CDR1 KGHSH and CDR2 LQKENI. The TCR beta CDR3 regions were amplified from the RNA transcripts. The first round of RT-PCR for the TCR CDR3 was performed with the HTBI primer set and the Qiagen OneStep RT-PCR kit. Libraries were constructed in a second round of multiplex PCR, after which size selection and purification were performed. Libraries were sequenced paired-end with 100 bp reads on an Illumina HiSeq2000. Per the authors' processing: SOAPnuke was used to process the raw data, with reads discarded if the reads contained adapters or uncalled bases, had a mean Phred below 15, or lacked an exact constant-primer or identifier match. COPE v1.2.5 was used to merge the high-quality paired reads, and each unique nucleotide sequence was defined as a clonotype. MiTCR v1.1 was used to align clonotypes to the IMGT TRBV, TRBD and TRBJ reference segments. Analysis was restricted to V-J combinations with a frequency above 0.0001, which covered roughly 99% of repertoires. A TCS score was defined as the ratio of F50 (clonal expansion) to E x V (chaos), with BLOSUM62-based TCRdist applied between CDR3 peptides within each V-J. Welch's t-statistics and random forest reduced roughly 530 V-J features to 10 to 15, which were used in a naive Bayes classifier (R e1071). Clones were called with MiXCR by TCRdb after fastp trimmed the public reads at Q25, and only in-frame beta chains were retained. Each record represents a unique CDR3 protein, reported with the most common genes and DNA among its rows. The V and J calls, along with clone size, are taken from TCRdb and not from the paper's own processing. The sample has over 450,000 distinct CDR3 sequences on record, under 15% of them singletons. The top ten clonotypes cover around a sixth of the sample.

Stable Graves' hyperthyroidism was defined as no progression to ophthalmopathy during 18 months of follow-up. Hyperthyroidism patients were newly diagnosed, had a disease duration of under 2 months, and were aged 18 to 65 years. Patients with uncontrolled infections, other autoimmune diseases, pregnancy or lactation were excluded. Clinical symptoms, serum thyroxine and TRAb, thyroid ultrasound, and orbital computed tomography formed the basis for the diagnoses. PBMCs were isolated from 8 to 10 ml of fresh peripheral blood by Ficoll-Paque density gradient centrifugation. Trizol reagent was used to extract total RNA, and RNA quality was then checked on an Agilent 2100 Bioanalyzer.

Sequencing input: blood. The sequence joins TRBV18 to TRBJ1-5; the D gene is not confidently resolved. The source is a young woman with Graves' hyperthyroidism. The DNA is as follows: TGTGCCAGCTCACCAGACCCGAGCGGCAATCAGCCCCAGCATTTT. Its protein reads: CASSPDPSGNQPQHF.